These T cell receptor beta chains were read from a single sample in a study of CD8 T cells in ankylosing spondylitis. TCRdb re-analysed the 5' RACE reads in MiXCR, keeping a single row per CDR3 protein. The sample gives about 340,000 distinct CDR3 sequences, roughly 15% of which show up once; 1.1% is in the top ten. The material sequenced was blood, either unsorted or a sorted T cell fraction (not recorded which). These receptors were obtained from a male donor with ankylosing spondylitis or in good health (not recorded which). CDR3s include the opening cysteine and the closing phenylalanine or tryptophan. A D gene is named only where the DNA matches it firmly. Clone size is given for some rows only: seen once, a few or many times, or a class if the clone is expanded.

V gene	J gene	clone size	D gene	CDR3 protein	CDR3 DNA
TRBV5-1	TRBJ2-5	few	TRBD2	CASSGGYSSGRMETQYF	TGCGCCAGCTCAGGGGGGTATTCAAGCGGGAGGATGGAGACCCAGTACTTC
TRBV2	TRBJ2-1	few	NA	CASSEGLEVEQFF	TGTGCCAGCAGTGAAGGGCTAGAGGTTGAGCAGTTCTTC
TRBV7-8	TRBJ2-1	NA	TRBD2	CASSLYWSSGRGNEQFF	TGTGCCAGCAGCTTATATTGGTCTAGCGGGAGAGGGAATGAGCAGTTCTTC
TRBV5-1	TRBJ2-1	few	TRBD2	CASSLRVAGGENEQFF	TGCGCCAGCAGCTTGAGGGTAGCGGGGGGAGAAAATGAGCAGTTCTTC
TRBV10-3	TRBJ2-7	NA	NA	CAISESRFEQYF	TGTGCCATCAGTGAGTCCCGATTCGAGCAGTACTTC
TRBV7-2	TRBJ1-4	NA	NA	CASSLVGINEKLFF	TGTGCCAGCAGCTTAGTCGGGATTAATGAAAAACTGTTTTTT
TRBV7-2	TRBJ1-1	NA	NA	CASSPAGLTNTEAFF	TGTGCCAGCAGCCCCGCGGGACTCACGAACACTGAAGCTTTCTTT
TRBV5-1	TRBJ1-1	many	NA	CASSLGGLTWGGAFF	TGCGCCAGCAGCTTGGGGGGACTTACGTGGGGAGGAGCTTTCTTT
TRBV27	TRBJ1-6	NA	NA	CASSSRRDYSPLHF	TGTGCCAGCAGTTCGCGCAGGGATTATTCACCCCTCCACTTT
TRBV27	TRBJ2-1	few	TRBD1	CASSTRTGNRNEQFF	TGTGCCAGCAGTACGAGGACAGGGAACAGGAATGAGCAGTTCTTC
TRBV12-3/TRBV12-4	TRBJ2-7	few	NA	CASSLMGRLSYEQYF	TGTGCCAGCAGTTTAATGGGCCGACTCTCCTACGAGCAGTACTTC
TRBV5-1	TRBJ2-2	NA	NA	CATKWYSSNTGELFF	TGCGCCACCAAGTGGTACAGTTCGAACACCGGGGAGCTGTTTTTT
TRBV9	TRBJ2-5	NA	NA	CASSVGGGHKETQYF	TGTGCCAGCAGCGTGGGTGGGGGCCATAAGGAGACCCAGTACTTC
TRBV12-3/TRBV12-4	TRBJ1-1	many	TRBD1	CASTQTGEAFF	TGTGCCAGCACCCAGACAGGGGAAGCTTTCTTT
TRBV5-1	TRBJ2-7	NA	TRBD1	CASRDRGAYEQYF	TGCGCCAGCCGGGACAGGGGGGCCTACGAGCAGTACTTC
TRBV5-1	TRBJ2-7	NA	NA	CASSFGVRDEQYF	TGCGCCAGCAGCTTTGGCGTCCGCGACGAGCAGTACTTC
TRBV9	TRBJ2-1	NA	TRBD2	CASSVGGASGPSYNEQFF	TGTGCCAGCAGCGTGGGGGGGGCTAGCGGGCCCTCCTACAATGAGCAGTTCTTC
TRBV9	TRBJ2-1	NA	TRBD2	CASSVSGGVNEQFF	TGTGCCAGCAGCGTATCGGGAGGGGTCAATGAGCAGTTCTTC
TRBV5-1	TRBJ2-7	NA	TRBD2	CASSGTSGYEQYF	TGCGCCAGCAGCGGGACTAGCGGCTACGAGCAGTACTTC
TRBV3-1	TRBJ2-1	NA	NA	CASSPTGITEQFF	TGTGCCAGCAGTCCAACAGGGATTACTGAGCAGTTCTTC
TRBV12-3/TRBV12-4	TRBJ1-2	few	NA	CASSLARVPYGYTF	TGTGCCAGCAGTTTAGCCAGGGTTCCTTATGGCTACACCTTC
TRBV7-9	TRBJ2-1	NA	NA	CASSLQPNTEQFF	TGTGCCAGCAGCTTACAGCCCAACACTGAGCAGTTCTTC
TRBV6-6	TRBJ2-2	NA	NA	CASSWTEGGELFF	TGTGCCAGCAGTTGGACCGAAGGCGGGGAGCTGTTTTTT
TRBV19	TRBJ1-5	few	NA	CASAAMGGSSNQPQHF	TGTGCCAGTGCTGCAATGGGGGGGTCTAGCAATCAGCCCCAGCATTTT
TRBV12-3/TRBV12-4	TRBJ1-2	NA	TRBD1	CASSISQGAHYGYTF	TGTGCCAGCAGTATCTCTCAGGGGGCGCACTATGGCTACACCTTC
TRBV5-1	TRBJ2-3	many	NA	CASSLSGSTDTQYF	TGTGCCAGCAGTTTATCAGGCAGCACAGATACGCAGTATTTT
TRBV12-3/TRBV12-4	TRBJ2-6	NA	NA	CASSPKPPPGILTF	TGTGCCAGCAGCCCCAAGCCACCCCCAGGCATCCTGACTTTC